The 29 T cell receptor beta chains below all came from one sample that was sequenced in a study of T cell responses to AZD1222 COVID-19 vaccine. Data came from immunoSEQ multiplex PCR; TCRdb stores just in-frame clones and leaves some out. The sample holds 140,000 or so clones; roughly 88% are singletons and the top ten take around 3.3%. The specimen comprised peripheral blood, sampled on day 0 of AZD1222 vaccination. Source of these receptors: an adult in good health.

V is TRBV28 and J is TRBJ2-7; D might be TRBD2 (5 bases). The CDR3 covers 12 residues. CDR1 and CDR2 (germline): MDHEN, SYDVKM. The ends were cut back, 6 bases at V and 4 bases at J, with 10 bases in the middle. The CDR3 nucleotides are TGTGCCAGCAGCCGACCGGGGTACGAGCAGTACTTC. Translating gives CASSRPGYEQYF.

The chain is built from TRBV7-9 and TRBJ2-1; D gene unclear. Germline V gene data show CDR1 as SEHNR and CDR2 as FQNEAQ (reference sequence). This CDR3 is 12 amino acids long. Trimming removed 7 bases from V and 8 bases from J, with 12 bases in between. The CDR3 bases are TGTGCCAGCACCAAGGGCGGCTATGAGCAGTTCTTC. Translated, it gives CASTKGGYEQFF.

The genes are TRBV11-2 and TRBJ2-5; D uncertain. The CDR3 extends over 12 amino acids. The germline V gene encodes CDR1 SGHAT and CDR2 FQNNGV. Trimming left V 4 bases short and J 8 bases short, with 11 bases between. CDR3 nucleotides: TGTGCCAGCAGCTCACCCAGACCCACCCAGTACTTC. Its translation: CASSSPRPTQYF.

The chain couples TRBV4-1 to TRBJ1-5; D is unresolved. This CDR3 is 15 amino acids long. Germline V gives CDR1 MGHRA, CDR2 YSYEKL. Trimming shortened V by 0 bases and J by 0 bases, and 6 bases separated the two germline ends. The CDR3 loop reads CASSQEGSSNQPQHF. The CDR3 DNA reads TGCGCCAGCAGCCAAGAAGGCAGTAGCAATCAGCCCCAGCATTTT.

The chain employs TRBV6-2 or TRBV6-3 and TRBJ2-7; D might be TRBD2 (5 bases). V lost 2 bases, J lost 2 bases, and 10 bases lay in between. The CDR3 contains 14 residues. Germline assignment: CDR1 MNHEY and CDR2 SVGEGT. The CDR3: CASSYREPTYEQYF. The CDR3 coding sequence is TGTGCCAGCAGTTACCGGGAACCTACCTACGAGCAGTACTTC.

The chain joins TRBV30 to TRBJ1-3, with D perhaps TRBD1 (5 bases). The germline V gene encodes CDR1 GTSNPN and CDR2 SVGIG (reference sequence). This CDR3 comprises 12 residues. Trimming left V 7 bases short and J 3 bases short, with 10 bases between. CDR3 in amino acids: CASRVVGNTIYF. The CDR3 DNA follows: TGTGCCTCCAGGGTAGTTGGAAACACCATATATTTT.

The CDR3, as DNA: TGTGCCAGCAGCTGGGGACGGACTCTTGCAACTAATGAAAAACTGTTTTTT. Protein product: CASSWGRTLATNEKLFF. The chain combines TRBV9 with TRBJ1-4; D is perhaps TRBD1 (5 bases). The V gene's germline CDR1 is SGDLS and CDR2 YYNGEE. This CDR3 contains 17 residues. Trimming shortened V by 4 bases and J by 0 bases, and 16 bases separated the two germline ends.

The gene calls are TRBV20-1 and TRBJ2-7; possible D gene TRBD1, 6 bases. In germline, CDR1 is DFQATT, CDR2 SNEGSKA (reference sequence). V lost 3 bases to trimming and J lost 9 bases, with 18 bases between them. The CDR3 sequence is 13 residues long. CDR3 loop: CSASFDSPRGQYF. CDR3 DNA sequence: TGCAGTGCTAGTTTTGACAGCCCCAGGGGGCAGTACTTC.

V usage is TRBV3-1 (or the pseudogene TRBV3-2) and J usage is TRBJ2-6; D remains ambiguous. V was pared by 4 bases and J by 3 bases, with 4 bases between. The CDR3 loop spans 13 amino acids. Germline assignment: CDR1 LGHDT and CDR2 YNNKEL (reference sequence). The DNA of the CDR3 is TGTGCCAGCAGCCGAGTTGGGGCCAACGTCCTGACTTTC. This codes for CASSRVGANVLTF.

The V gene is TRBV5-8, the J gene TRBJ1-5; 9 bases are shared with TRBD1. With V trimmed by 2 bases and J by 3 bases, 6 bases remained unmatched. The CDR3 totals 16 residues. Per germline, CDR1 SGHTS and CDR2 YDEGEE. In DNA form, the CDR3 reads TGTGCCAGCAGCTTCGCTTGGGACAGGGTCAATCAGCCCCAGCATTTT. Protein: CASSFAWDRVNQPQHF.

In nucleotides, the CDR3 is TGTGCCAGCAGCAGTACCAGGCTAGAAAACTATGGCTACACCTTC. Translated: CASSSTRLENYGYTF. The J gene is TRBJ1-2, the V gene TRBV7-2; D call uncertain. Per germline, CDR1 SGHTA and CDR2 FQGNSA. The CDR3 runs to 15 residues. The V and J ends lost 5 bases and 2 bases respectively, with 15 bases between them.

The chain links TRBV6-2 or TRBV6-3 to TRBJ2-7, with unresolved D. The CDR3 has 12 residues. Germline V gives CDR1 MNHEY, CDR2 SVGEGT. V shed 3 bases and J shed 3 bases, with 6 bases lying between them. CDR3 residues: CASSYTRYEQYF. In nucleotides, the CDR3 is TGTGCCAGCAGTTATACCCGCTACGAGCAGTACTTC.

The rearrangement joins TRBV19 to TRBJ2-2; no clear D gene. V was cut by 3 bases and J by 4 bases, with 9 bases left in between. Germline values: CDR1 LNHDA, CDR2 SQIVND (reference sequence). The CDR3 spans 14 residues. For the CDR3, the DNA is TGTGCCAGTAGTATGCCAGGTATCACCGGGGAGCTGTTTTTT. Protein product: CASSMPGITGELFF.

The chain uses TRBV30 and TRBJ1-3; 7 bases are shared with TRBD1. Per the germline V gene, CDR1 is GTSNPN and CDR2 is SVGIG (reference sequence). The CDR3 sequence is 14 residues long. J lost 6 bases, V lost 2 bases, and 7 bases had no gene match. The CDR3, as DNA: TGTGCCTGGAGTCGGACAGGACCACTAAACACCATATATTTT. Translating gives CAWSRTGPLNTIYF.

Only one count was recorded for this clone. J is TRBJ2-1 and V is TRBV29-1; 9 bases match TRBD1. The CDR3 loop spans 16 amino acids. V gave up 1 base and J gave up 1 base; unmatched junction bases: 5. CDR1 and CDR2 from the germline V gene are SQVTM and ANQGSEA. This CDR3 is CSVEGTGDASYNEQFF. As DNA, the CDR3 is TGCAGCGTTGAAGGGACAGGGGACGCATCCTACAATGAGCAGTTCTTC.

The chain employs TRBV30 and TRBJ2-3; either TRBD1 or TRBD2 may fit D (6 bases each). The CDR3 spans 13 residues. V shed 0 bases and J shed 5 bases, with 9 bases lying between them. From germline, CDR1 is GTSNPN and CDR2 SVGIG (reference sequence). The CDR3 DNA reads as TGTGCCTGGAGTGTTGGAGGGGGAGATACGCAGTATTTT. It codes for CAWSVGGGDTQYF.

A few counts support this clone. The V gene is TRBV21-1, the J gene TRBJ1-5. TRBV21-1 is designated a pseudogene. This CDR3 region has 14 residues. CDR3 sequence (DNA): TGTGCCAGCACCCTAGGGGGGCCCAATCAGCCCCAGCATTTT. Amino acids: CASTLGGPNQPQHF.

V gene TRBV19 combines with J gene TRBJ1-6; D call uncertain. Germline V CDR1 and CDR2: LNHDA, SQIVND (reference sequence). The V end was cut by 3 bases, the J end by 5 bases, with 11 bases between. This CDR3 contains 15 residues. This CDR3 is CASSIRKGDNSPLHF. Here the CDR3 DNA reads TGTGCCAGTAGTATTCGGAAGGGAGATAATTCACCCCTCCACTTT.

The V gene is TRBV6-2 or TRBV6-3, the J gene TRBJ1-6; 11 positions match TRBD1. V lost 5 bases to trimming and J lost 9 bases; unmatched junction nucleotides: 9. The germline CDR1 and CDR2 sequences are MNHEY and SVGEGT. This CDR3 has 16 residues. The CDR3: CASSRTGGRIVSPLHF. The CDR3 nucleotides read TGTGCCAGCAGTAGGACAGGGGGCCGGATAGTTTCACCCCTCCACTTT.

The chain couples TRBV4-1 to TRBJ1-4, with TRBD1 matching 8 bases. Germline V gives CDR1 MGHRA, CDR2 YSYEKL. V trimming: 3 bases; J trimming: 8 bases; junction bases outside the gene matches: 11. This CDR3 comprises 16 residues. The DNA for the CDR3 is TGCGCCAGCAGCCAGCAAGCTCAGGGGGCGGGCGAAAAACTGTTTTTT. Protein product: CASSQQAQGAGEKLFF.

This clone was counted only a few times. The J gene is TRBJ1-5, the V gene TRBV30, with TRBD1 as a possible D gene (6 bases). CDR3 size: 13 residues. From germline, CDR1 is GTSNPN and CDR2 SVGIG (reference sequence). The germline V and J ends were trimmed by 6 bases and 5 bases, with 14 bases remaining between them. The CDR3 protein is CACGDRNDQPQHF. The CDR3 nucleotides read TGTGCCTGTGGAGACAGGAACGATCAGCCCCAGCATTTT.

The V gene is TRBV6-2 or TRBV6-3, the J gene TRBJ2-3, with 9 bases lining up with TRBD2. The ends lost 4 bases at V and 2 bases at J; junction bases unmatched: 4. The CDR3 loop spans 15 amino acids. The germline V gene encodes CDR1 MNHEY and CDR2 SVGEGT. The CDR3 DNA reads TGTGCCAGCAGTTGGCTAGCGGGGTACACAGATACGCAGTATTTT. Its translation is CASSWLAGYTDTQYF.

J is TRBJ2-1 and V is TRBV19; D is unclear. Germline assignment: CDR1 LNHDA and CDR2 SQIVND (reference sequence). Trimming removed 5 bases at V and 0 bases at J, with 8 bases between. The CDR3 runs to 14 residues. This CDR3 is CASSRASSYNEQFF. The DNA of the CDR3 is TGTGCCAGTAGTCGGGCTAGCTCCTACAATGAGCAGTTCTTC.

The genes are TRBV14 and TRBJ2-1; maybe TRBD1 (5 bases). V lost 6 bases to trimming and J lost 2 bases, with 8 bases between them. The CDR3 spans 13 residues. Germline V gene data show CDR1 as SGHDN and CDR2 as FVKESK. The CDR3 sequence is CASSAGTYNEQFF. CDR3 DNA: TGTGCCAGCAGTGCAGGGACCTACAATGAGCAGTTCTTC.

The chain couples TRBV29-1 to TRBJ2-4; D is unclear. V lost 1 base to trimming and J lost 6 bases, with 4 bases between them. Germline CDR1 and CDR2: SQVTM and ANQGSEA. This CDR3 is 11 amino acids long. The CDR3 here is CSVEGGNIQYF. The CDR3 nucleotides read TGCAGCGTTGAAGGGGGAAACATTCAGTACTTC.

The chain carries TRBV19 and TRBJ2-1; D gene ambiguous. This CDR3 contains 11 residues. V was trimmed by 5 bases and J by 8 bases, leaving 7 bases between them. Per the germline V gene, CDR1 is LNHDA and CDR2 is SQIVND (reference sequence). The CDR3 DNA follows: TGTGCCAGTAGTGAGGCGGATGAGCAGTTCTTC. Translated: CASSEADEQFF.

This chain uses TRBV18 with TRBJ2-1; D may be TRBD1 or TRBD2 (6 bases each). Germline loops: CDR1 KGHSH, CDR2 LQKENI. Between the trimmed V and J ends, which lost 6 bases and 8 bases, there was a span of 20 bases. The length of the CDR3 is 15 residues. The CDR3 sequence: CASSHNREASDEQFF. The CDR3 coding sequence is TGTGCCAGCTCGCACAACAGGGAGGCCTCGGATGAGCAGTTCTTC.

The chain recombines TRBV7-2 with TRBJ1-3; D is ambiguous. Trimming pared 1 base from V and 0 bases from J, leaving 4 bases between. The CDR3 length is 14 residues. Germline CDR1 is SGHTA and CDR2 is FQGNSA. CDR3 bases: TGTGCCAGCAGCTTAGAGAGCTCTGGAAACACCATATATTTT. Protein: CASSLESSGNTIYF.

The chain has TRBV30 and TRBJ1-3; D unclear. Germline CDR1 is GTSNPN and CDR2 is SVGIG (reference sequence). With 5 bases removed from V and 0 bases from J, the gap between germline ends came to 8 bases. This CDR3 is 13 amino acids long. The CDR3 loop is CAWSRDSGNTIYF. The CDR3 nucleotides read TGTGCCTGGTCGAGGGACTCTGGAAACACCATATATTTT.